This T cell receptor beta chain was sequenced during a study of blood T cell repertoires in COVID-19. Repertoires were generated with immunoSEQ multiplex PCR, while TCRdb's copy carries only in-frame clones and drops some. The sample consists of around 250,000 clones, 70% to 90% of them appearing once. Trimming shortened V by 8 bases and J by 8 bases, and 12 bases separated the two germline ends. The length of the CDR3 is 11 residues. Germline CDR1 and CDR2: SNHLY and FYNNEI. Recovery meant two consecutive negative NP/OP PCR tests, professional clearance, or resolved symptoms. Sequenced material: PBMCs or T cells enriched from blood (not recorded which). The chain joins TRBV2 to TRBJ1-2, with D maybe TRBD1 (5 bases). This TCR was sampled from a woman aged 50 to 60 who had recovered from COVID-19. CDR3 in DNA: TGTGCCAGCTACCAGGGCACCGGCTACACCTTC. This codes for CASYQGTGYTF.